One and the same sample provided the 28 T cell receptor beta chains below, sequenced in a study of cytomegalovirus exposure and HLA in healthy donors. In the PCR, 60 Vbeta and 13 Jbeta primers were used. Sequencing was performed with immunoSEQ multiplex PCR; in TCRdb, only in-frame clones are kept and a portion is missing. The sample includes about 110,000 clones, around 69% of them seen just once. Sequencing used PBMCs. The receptors stem from a woman aged 40 to 49 in good health and CMV-seropositive.

V usage is TRBV19 and J usage is TRBJ1-1, with D hard to call. CDR3 length: 11 amino acids. CDR1 and CDR2 (germline): LNHDA, SQIVND (reference sequence). The V gene lost 8 bases and the J gene lost 5 bases, with 9 bases spanning the gap. The CDR3: CASLDATEAFF. The CDR3 nucleotides are TGTGCCAGTTTAGATGCTACTGAAGCTTTCTTT. The variable domain in full, completed from reference TRBV19 and TRBJ1-1, reads DGGITQSPKYLFRKEGQNVTLSCEQNLNHDAMYWYRQDPGQGLRLIYYSQIVNDFQKGDIAEGYSVSREKKESFPLTVTSAQKNPTAFYLCASLDATEAFFGQGTRLTVV.

The V and J genes are TRBV9 and TRBJ2-7; the D gene is possibly TRBD1 (6 bases). Trimming pared 4 bases from V and 4 bases from J, leaving 21 bases between. The CDR3 sequence is 16 residues long. Germline assignment: CDR1 SGDLS and CDR2 YYNGEE. CDR3 in DNA: TGTGCCAGCAGCCAACGACCCAGGGGTAGCGTATACGAGCAGTACTTC. It specifies CASSQRPRGSVYEQYF.

The V gene is TRBV2, the J gene TRBJ1-1; D is perhaps TRBD1 (5 bases). Looked up from germline, CDR1 is SNHLY and CDR2 is FYNNEI. Trimming cost V 4 bases and J 4 bases, with 10 bases left between them. The CDR3 length is 13 residues. CDR3 sequence (DNA): TGTGCCAGCAGTGGCGGGGGGAGCACTGAAGCTTTCTTT. It encodes CASSGGGSTEAFF.

The CDR3 DNA follows: TGTGCCAGCAGCTTTAGGCAGGCCCACTATGGCTACACCTTC. This sequence encodes CASSFRQAHYGYTF. This chain joins TRBV27 and TRBJ1-2; D gene unclear. Germline V CDR1 and CDR2: MNHEY, SMNVEV (reference sequence). The CDR3 extends over 14 amino acids. The germline V and J ends were trimmed by 6 bases and 3 bases, with 14 bases remaining between them.

The chain links TRBV6-5 to TRBJ1-4; tentative D call: TRBD1 (6 bases). Germline-derived CDR1 and CDR2 are MNHEY and SVGAGI. The length of the CDR3 is 14 residues. V gave up 10 bases and J gave up 8 bases, with 20 bases separating them. The CDR3 DNA sequence: TGTGCCACCAAAACAGGGATACAAGGCGAAAAACTGTTTTTT. Translated, it gives CATKTGIQGEKLFF.

The V and J genes are TRBV7-2 and TRBJ2-5; the D gene is possibly TRBD1 (5 bases). The DNA end is a closer match to TRBJ2-7, so the J assignment may be wrong. Germline CDR1 is SGHTA and CDR2 is FQGNSA. The CDR3 consists of 12 residues. CDR3 coding DNA: TGTGCCAGCAGCTTTACCCAGGGCGAGCAGTACTTC. Its protein is CASSFTQGEQYF.

This rearrangement joins TRBV2 to TRBJ2-6, with D possibly TRBD1 on 6 matching bases. This CDR3 spans 15 amino acids. The V end was cut by 5 bases, the J end by 4 bases, with 12 bases between. Germline lookup yields CDR1 SNHLY and CDR2 FYNNEI. CDR3 nucleotides: TGTGCCAGCAGTTTAGACAGGCCCGGGGCCAACGTCCTGACTTTC. Translating it yields CASSLDRPGANVLTF. Supplemented by reference TRBV2 and TRBJ2-6, the full variable domain reads EPEVTQTPSHQVTQMGQEVILRCVPISNHLYFYWYRQILGQKVEFLVSFYNNEISEKSEIFDDQFSVERPDGSNFTLKIRSTKLEDSAMYFCASSLDRPGANVLTFGAGSRLTVL.

The V and J genes are TRBV2 and TRBJ1-5, with D maybe TRBD1 (6 bases). Trimming took off 8 bases at V and 6 bases at J, with 23 bases between the two ends. Germline V gene lookup returns CDR1 SNHLY and CDR2 FYNNEI. The CDR3 extends over 16 amino acids. CDR3 coding DNA: TGTGCCAGCGGGAAAGGGGGAGCTTTTCTTGGTCAGCCCCAGCATTTT. Amino acid sequence: CASGKGGAFLGQPQHF. Looking up the rest from reference TRBV2 and TRBJ1-5 gives the full variable domain: EPEVTQTPSHQVTQMGQEVILRCVPISNHLYFYWYRQILGQKVEFLVSFYNNEISEKSEIFDDQFSVERPDGSNFTLKIRSTKLEDSAMYFCASGKGGAFLGQPQHFGDGTRLSIL.

This clone has a count of ten or more. The chain couples TRBV2 to TRBJ1-1; D uncertain. Trimming took 6 bases from V and 4 from J, leaving 12 bases between them. CDR1 and CDR2 (germline): SNHLY, FYNNEI. The CDR3 runs 13 residues. DNA for the CDR3: TGTGCCAGCAGGGCATTAGGAGGCACTGAAGCTTTCTTT. This encodes CASRALGGTEAFF.

This chain connects TRBV11-1 to TRBJ1-1; TRBD1 matches at 7 bases. Germline lookup yields CDR1 SGHAT and CDR2 FQDESV (reference sequence). V shed 1 base, J shed 7 bases, and the junction held 3 bases outside the gene matches. This CDR3 is built from 13 residues. As DNA, the CDR3 is TGTGCCAGCAGCTTAGACAGGGGACTTGAAGCTTTCTTT. It specifies CASSLDRGLEAFF.

This clone showed up just a few times. The chain recombines TRBV4-3 with TRBJ1-4; D gene uncertain. This CDR3 spans 15 amino acids. Germline V gene lookup returns CDR1 LGHNA and CDR2 YSLEER. V was trimmed by 1 base and J by 4 bases, leaving 10 bases between them. This CDR3 is CASSQGFGDNEKLFF. The CDR3 DNA sequence: TGCGCCAGCAGCCAAGGATTCGGGGATAATGAAAAACTGTTTTTT.

The chain is built from TRBV5-1 and TRBJ2-5, with D perhaps matching TRBD1 (5 bases). V was shortened by 5 bases and J by 3 bases, with 14 bases between the two germline ends. The CDR3 sequence is 14 residues long. Looked up from germline, CDR1 is SGHRS and CDR2 is YFSETQ. The CDR3 sequence is CASRTPGLEETQYF. The CDR3 DNA reads TGCGCCAGCAGAACCCCAGGGTTGGAAGAGACCCAGTACTTC.

The gene calls are TRBV27 and TRBJ2-1; D ambiguous. The CDR3 contains 14 residues. Germline loops: CDR1 MNHEY, CDR2 SMNVEV (reference sequence). Trimming shortened V by 2 bases and J by 2 bases, and 7 bases separated the two germline ends. The CDR3: CASSLVQTYNEQFF. CDR3 nucleotides: TGTGCCAGCAGTTTAGTACAGACCTACAATGAGCAGTTCTTC.

The chain links TRBV7-9 to TRBJ1-1; the D gene is possibly TRBD1 (5 bases). V dropped 2 bases and J dropped 1 base, with 11 bases sitting between them. CDR1 is SEHNR and CDR2 is FQNEAQ in the germline V gene (reference sequence). The CDR3 contains 15 residues. The CDR3, as DNA: TGTGCCAGCAGCTTATTTGCGACAGAGAACACTGAAGCTTTCTTT. Its protein product is CASSLFATENTEAFF.

CDR3 bases: TGTGCCAGCTCACCAAGCACCGTCTACGAGCAGTACTTC. Translating it yields CASSPSTVYEQYF. The V call is TRBV18, the J call TRBJ2-7; D gene uncertain. The CDR3 contains 13 residues. Germline CDR1 is KGHSH and CDR2 is LQKENI. Deletions cut 2 bases from V and 3 bases from J, with 8 bases between.

The CDR3 here is CASSLSGFISPLHF. DNA for the CDR3: TGTGCCAGCAGCTTATCAGGGTTTATTTCACCCCTCCACTTT. The rearrangement joins TRBV7-8 to TRBJ1-6; the D gene is possibly TRBD1 (5 bases). V was trimmed by 2 bases and J by 9 bases, leaving 11 bases between them. In germline, CDR1 is SGHVS, CDR2 FQNEAQ. The length of the CDR3 is 14 residues.

The chain carries TRBV18 and TRBJ1-1, with a possible D match to TRBD1 (5 bases). Germline lookup yields CDR1 KGHSH and CDR2 LQKENI. The germline V and J ends were trimmed by 6 bases and 7 bases, with 15 bases remaining between them. This CDR3 has 13 residues. CDR3 in amino acids: CASSAGTPIEAFF. CDR3 DNA sequence: TGTGCCAGCTCCGCGGGGACCCCCATTGAAGCTTTCTTT.

In this sample, this clone turned up a few times. The chain combines TRBV6-1 with TRBJ2-3; D call uncertain. CDR1 is MNHNS and CDR2 is SASEGT in the germline V gene. The CDR3 sequence is 12 residues long. Trimming removed 1 base at V and 4 bases at J, with 3 bases between. The CDR3 nucleotides read TGTGCCAGCAGTGAAGGGCCAGATACGCAGTATTTT. Amino acids: CASSEGPDTQYF.

This clone was seen just once. This rearrangement joins TRBV7-2 to TRBJ2-1; TRBD1 matches at 7 bases. The CDR3 is 14 amino acids. V shed 0 bases, J shed 10 bases, and the junction held 6 bases outside the gene matches. CDR1 is SGHTA and CDR2 is FQGNSA in the germline V gene. Here the CDR3 reads CASSLARQGNEQFF. The DNA for the CDR3 is TGTGCCAGCAGCTTAGCGAGACAGGGCAACGAGCAGTTCTTC.

The chain joins TRBV19 to TRBJ1-1, with D tentatively TRBD1 (5 bases). Looked up from germline, CDR1 is LNHDA and CDR2 is SQIVND (reference sequence). V dropped 2 bases and J dropped 7 bases, with 8 bases sitting between them. This CDR3 contains 12 residues. The CDR3 is CASSIQGHEAFF. CDR3 nucleotides: TGTGCCAGTAGTATACAGGGCCATGAAGCTTTCTTT.

This clone was picked up a small number of times. The gene calls are TRBV5-1 and TRBJ2-5; TRBD1 is a possible D gene (6 bases). The V gene's germline CDR1 is SGHRS and CDR2 YFSETQ. V lost 2 bases to trimming and J lost 2 bases, with 13 bases between them. This CDR3 is 15 amino acids long. For the CDR3, the DNA is TGCGCCAGCAGCTTCGGACAGACCCCGCAAGAGACCCAGTACTTC. Translation gives CASSFGQTPQETQYF.

The gene calls are TRBV4-1 and TRBJ2-7; tentative D call: TRBD1 (6 bases). CDR1 MGHRA and CDR2 YSYEKL come from the germline V gene. Trimming cost V 4 bases and J 5 bases, with 27 bases left between them. CDR3 length: 18 amino acids. For the CDR3, the DNA is TGCGCCAGCAGCCGAAGAGCTACAGGGACCTCTGGGGCCCACGAGCAGTACTTC. Protein sequence: CASSRRATGTSGAHEQYF.

This chain links TRBV10-3 with TRBJ1-1; TRBD1 might be the D (6 bases). V dropped 4 bases and J dropped 1 base, with 10 bases sitting between them. The CDR3 sequence is 14 residues long. Germline values: CDR1 ENHRY, CDR2 SYGVKD. The CDR3 protein is CAISGRGQNTEAFF. The CDR3 nucleotides read TGTGCCATCAGTGGCAGGGGTCAGAACACTGAAGCTTTCTTT.

V usage is TRBV5-1 and J usage is TRBJ1-1, with 7 bases identical to TRBD1. This CDR3 is 13 amino acids long. The germline V gene encodes CDR1 SGHRS and CDR2 YFSETQ. V trimming: 2 bases; J trimming: 7 bases; junction bases outside the gene matches: 5. The CDR3 region is CASSFGTAYEAFF. The CDR3 DNA is TGCGCCAGCAGCTTCGGGACAGCCTATGAAGCTTTCTTT.

The V and J genes are TRBV2 and TRBJ1-4; 11 bases align to TRBD1. The CDR3 spans 14 residues. The V gene end was trimmed by 6 bases and the J gene end by 8 bases; junction bases not matched to a gene: 5. CDR1 SNHLY and CDR2 FYNNEI come from the germline V gene. The CDR3, as DNA: TGTGCCAGCAGCTTGGGGGACAGGGGGGAAAAACTGTTTTTT. As protein: CASSLGDRGEKLFF.

The chain couples TRBV5-1 to TRBJ2-7; TRBD1 matches at 11 bases. Germline CDR1 reads SGHRS; CDR2 reads YFSETQ. The junction had 8 bases not matched to a gene; V was cut back by 6 bases and J by 9 bases. This CDR3 region has 13 residues. In nucleotides, the CDR3 is TGCGCCAGCAAGGGACAGGGGGTAAAGTTGCAGTACTTC. Its protein product is CASKGQGVKLQYF.

This rearrangement joins TRBV5-6 to TRBJ1-1; no definite D call. Trimming took off 0 bases at V and 11 bases at J, with 11 bases between the two ends. CDR1 and CDR2 from the germline V gene are SGHDT and YYEEEE. The CDR3 totals 12 residues. CDR3 loop: CASSLGENLAFF. The CDR3 bases are TGTGCCAGCAGCTTGGGAGAAAACCTGGCTTTCTTT.

This chain joins TRBV5-1 and TRBJ1-1, with D maybe TRBD1 (5 bases). This CDR3 is built from 12 residues. Trimming stripped 4 bases from V and 6 bases from J, with 10 bases between. Germline loops: CDR1 SGHRS, CDR2 YFSETQ. The CDR3 loop reads CASSLPGAEAFF. In DNA form, the CDR3 reads TGCGCCAGCAGCCTACCGGGGGCTGAAGCTTTCTTT.